Given below is one T cell receptor (beta chain) in context. In the original processing: From reference gene primer amplification, estimates of nucleated cell counts were derived. Sequencing used immunoSEQ multiplex PCR; TCRdb keeps in-frame clones, though not all of them. Clone size and V and J calls were adopted from that table, with D and trimming inferred from the DNA. The repertoire holds some 490,000 clones, with roughly 88% as singletons. The germline V gene has CDR1 MNHNY and CDR2 SVGAGI (reference sequence). The CDR3 runs 13 residues. Trimming pared 0 bases from V and 3 bases from J, leaving 6 bases between. This sample was included in a study of blood T cell repertoires in COVID-19. Study background: Sources were T cells, B-cell-depleted T cells, or PBMCs; the material itself was cDNA or gDNA.

The gene calls are TRBV6-6 and TRBJ2-7, with D tentatively TRBD2 (5 bases). Material for sequencing was peripheral blood. This clonotype originated in a human donor in a cohort sampled during active COVID-19. The CDR3 is CASSYSRGYEQYF. The CDR3 nucleotides are TGTGCCAGCAGTTACTCCCGGGGCTACGAGCAGTACTTC.